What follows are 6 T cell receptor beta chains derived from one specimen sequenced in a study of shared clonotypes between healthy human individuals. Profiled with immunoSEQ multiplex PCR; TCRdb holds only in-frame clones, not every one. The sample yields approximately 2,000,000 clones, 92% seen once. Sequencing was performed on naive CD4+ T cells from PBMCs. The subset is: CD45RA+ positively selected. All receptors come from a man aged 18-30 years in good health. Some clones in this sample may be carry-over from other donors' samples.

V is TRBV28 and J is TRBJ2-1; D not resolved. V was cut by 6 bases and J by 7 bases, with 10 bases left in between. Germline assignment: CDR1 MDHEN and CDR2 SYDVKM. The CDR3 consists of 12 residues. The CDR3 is CASRRGGNEQFF. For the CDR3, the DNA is TGTGCCAGCAGGCGAGGTGGTAATGAGCAGTTCTTC.

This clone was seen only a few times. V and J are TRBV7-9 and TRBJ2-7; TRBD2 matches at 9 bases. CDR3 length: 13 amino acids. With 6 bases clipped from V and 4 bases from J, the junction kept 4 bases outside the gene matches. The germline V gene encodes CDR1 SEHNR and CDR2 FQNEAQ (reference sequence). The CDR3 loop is CASSRLAEYEQYF. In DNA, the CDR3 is TGTGCCAGCAGTCGACTAGCGGAATACGAGCAGTACTTC.

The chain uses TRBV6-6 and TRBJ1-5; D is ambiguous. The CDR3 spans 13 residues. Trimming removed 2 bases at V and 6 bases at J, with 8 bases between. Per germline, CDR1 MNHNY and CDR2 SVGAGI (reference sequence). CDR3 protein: CASSYGMTQPQHF. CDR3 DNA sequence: TGTGCCAGCAGTTACGGGATGACTCAGCCCCAGCATTTT.

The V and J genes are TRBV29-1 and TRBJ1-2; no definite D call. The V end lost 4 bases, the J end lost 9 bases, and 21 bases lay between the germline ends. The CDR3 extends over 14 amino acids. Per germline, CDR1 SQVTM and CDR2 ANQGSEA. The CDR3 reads CSVGLSGVEDRYTF. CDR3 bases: TGCAGCGTTGGTTTATCCGGGGTGGAGGATCGCTACACCTTC.

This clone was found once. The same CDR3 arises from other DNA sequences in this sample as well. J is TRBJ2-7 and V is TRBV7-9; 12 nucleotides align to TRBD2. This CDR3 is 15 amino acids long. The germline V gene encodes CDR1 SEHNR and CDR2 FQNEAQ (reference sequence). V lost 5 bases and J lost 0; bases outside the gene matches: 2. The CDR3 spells CASSATSGSSYEQYF. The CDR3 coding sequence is TGTGCCAGCAGCGCGACTAGCGGGAGCTCCTACGAGCAGTACTTC.

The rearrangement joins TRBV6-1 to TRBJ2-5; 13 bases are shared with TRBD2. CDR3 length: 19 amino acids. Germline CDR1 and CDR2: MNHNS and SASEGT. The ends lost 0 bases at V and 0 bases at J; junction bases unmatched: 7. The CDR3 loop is CASSEAPLAGGGYQETQYF. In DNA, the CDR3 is TGTGCCAGCAGTGAAGCCCCACTAGCGGGAGGGGGGTACCAAGAGACCCAGTACTTC.